This paragraph covers one T cell receptor (beta chain) sequence. V was shortened by 0 bases and J by 6 bases, with 12 bases between the two germline ends. Germline loops: CDR1 MNHEY, CDR2 SMNVEV (reference sequence). The length of the CDR3 is 15 residues. In the original workflow: Cell counts per sample came from amplifying reference gene primers. Sequenced by immunoSEQ multiplex PCR; TCRdb stores in-frame clones only, minus some. V and J calls and clone size are given by that table; D and trimming were obtained from the DNA. Found here are over 90,000 clones, approximately 80% of them singletons; the top ten hold under 5.5%. Seattle patients were enrolled during active infection and followed longitudinally. This entry belongs to a study of blood T cell repertoires in COVID-19. Study-wide context: Collection of acute and convalescent COVID-19 samples took place in the United States, Italy and Spain.

This TCR was sampled from a man at least 80 years old with COVID-19, enrolled during active disease. V gene TRBV27 combines with J gene TRBJ1-5; perhaps TRBD1 as D (5 bases). Sequencing used peripheral blood. This CDR3 reads CASSLSPWGGQPQHF. CDR3 nucleotides: TGTGCCAGCAGTTTATCACCTTGGGGGGGTCAGCCCCAGCATTTT.